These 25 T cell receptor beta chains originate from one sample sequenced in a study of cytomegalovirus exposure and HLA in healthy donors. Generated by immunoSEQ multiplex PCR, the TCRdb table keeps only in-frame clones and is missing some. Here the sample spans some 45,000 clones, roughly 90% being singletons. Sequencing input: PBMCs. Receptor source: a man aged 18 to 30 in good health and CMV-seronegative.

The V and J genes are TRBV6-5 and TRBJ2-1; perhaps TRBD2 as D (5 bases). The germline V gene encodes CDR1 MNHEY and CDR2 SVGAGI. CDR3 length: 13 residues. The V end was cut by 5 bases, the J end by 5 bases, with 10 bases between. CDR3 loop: CASSATTNNEQFF. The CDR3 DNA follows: TGTGCCAGCAGTGCGACTACAAACAATGAGCAGTTCTTC.

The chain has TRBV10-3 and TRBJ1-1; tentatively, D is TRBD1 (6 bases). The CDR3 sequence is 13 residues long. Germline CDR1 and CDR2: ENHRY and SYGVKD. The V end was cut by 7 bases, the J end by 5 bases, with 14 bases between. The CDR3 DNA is TGTGCCATCACTCAGGACAGCAGAACTGAAGCTTTCTTT. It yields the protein CAITQDSRTEAFF.

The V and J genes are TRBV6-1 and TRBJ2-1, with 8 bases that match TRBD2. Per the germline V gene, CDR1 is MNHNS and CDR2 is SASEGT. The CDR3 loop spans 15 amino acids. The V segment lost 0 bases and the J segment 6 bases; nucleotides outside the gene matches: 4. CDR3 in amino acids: CASSEANGGANEQFF. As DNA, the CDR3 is TGTGCCAGCAGTGAAGCTAACGGGGGGGCCAATGAGCAGTTCTTC.

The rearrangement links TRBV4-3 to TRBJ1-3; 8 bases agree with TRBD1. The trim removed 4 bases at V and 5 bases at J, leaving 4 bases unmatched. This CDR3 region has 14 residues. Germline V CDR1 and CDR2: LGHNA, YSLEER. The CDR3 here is CASSPGDRRNTIYF. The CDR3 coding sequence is TGCGCCAGCAGCCCAGGGGACAGGCGAAACACCATATATTTT.

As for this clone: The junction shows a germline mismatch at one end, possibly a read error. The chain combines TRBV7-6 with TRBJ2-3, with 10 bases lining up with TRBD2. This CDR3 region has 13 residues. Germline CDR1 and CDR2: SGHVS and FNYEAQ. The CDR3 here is CASSLAGVDTQYF. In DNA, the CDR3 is TGTGCCAGCAGCCTAGCGGGAGTGGATACGCAGTATTTT. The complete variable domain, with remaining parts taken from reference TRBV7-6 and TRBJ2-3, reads GAGVSQSPRYKVTKRGQDVALRCDPISGHVSLYWYRQALGQGPEFLTYFNYEAQQDKSGLPNDRFSAERPEGSISTLTIQRTEQRDSAMYRCASSLAGVDTQYFGPGTRLTVL.

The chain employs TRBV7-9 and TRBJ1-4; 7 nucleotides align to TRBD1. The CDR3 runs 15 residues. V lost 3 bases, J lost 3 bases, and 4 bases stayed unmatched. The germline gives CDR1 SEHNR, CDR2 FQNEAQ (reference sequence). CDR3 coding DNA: TGTGCCAGCAGCTTCCGACAGGGCTCTAATGAAAAACTGTTTTTT. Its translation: CASSFRQGSNEKLFF.

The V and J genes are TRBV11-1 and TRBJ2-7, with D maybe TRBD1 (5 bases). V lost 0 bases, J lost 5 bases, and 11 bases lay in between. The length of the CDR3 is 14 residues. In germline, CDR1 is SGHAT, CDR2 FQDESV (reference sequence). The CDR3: CASSLANRKDEQYF. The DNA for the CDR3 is TGTGCCAGCAGCTTAGCAAACAGGAAGGACGAGCAGTACTTC.

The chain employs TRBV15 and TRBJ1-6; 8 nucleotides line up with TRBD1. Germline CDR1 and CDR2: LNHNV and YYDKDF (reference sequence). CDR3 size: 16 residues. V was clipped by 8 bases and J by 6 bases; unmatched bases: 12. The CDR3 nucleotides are TGTGCCACCTCCAGAGATAGGACAGGGCTTAATTCACCCCTCCACTTT. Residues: CATSRDRTGLNSPLHF. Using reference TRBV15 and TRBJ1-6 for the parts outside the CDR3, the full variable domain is DAMVIQNPRYQVTQFGKPVTLSCSQTLNHNVMYWYQQKSSQAPKLLFHYYDKDFNNEADTPDNFQSRRPNTSFCFLDIRSPGLGDTAMYLCATSRDRTGLNSPLHFGNGTRLTVT.

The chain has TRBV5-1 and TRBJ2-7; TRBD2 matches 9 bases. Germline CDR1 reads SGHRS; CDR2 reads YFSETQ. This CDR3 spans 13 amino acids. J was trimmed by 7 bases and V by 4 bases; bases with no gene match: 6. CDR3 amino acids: CASSRGGAEEQYF. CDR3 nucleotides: TGCGCCAGCAGCCGCGGGGGGGCCGAGGAGCAGTACTTC. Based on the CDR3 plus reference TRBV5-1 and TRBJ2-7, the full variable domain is KAGVTQTPRYLIKTRGQQVTLSCSPISGHRSVSWYQQTPGQGLQFLFEYFSETQRNKGNFPGRFSGRQFSNSRSEMNVSTLELGDSALYLCASSRGGAEEQYFGPGTRLTVT.

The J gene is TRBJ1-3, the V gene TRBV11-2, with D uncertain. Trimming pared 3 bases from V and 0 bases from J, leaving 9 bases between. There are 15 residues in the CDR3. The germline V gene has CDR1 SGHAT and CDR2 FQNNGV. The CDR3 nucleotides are TGTGCCAGCAGCTTGACATTCCTCTCTGGAAACACCATATATTTT. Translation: CASSLTFLSGNTIYF.

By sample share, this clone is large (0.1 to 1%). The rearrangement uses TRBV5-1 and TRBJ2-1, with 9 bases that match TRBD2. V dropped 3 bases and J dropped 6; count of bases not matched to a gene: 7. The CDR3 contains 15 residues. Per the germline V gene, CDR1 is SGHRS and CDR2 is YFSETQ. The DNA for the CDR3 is TGCGCCAGCAGCTCTGCTAGCGGGATAATCAATGAGCAGTTCTTC. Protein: CASSSASGIINEQFF.

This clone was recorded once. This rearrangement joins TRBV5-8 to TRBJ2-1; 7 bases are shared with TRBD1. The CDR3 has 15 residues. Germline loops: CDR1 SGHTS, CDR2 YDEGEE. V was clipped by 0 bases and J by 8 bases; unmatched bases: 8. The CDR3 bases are TGTGCCAGCAGCTTGGAAGGGGGCGTCTTCCATGAGCAGTTCTTC. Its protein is CASSLEGGVFHEQFF.

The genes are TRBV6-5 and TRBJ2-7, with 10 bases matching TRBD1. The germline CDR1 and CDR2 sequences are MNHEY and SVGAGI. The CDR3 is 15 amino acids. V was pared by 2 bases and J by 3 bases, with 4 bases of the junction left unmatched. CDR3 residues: CASSYDRGPYYEQYF. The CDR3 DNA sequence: TGTGCCAGCAGTTACGACAGGGGGCCCTACTACGAGCAGTACTTC.

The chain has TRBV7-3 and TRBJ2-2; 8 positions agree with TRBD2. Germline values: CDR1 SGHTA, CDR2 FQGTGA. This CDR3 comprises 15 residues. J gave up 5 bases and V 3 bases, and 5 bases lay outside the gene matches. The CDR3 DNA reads TGTGCCAGCAGCTTTAGCGGGACTAGTACCGGGGAGCTGTTTTTT. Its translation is CASSFSGTSTGELFF.

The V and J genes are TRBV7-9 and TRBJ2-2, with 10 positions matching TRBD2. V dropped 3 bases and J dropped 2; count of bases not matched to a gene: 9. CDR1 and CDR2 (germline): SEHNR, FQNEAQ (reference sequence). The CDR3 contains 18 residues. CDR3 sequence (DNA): TGTGCCAGCAGCTTTGGGTCCTGGACTAGCGGTAACACCGGGGAGCTGTTTTTT. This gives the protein CASSFGSWTSGNTGELFF.

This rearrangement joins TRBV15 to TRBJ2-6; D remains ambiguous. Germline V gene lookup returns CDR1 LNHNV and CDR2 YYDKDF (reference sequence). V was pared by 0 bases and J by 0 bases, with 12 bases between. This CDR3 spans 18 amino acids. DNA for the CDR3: TGTGCCACCAGCAGAGATGCCCCTGTGAGCTCTGGGGCCAACGTCCTGACTTTC. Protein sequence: CATSRDAPVSSGANVLTF.

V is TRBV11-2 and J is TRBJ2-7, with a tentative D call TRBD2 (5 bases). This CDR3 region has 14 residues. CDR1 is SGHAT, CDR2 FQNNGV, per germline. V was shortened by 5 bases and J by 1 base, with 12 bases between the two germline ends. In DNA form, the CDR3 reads TGTGCCAGCAGCCCAAGGGCGGGTTCCTACGAGCAGTACTTC. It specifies CASSPRAGSYEQYF.

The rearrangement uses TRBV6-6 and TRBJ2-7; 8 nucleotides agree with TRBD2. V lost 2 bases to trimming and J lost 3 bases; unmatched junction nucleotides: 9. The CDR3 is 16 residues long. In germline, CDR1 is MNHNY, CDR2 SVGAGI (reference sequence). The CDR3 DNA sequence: TGTGCCAGCAGTTACGTGGGAACCGGGACTAGCTACGAGCAGTACTTC. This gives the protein CASSYVGTGTSYEQYF.

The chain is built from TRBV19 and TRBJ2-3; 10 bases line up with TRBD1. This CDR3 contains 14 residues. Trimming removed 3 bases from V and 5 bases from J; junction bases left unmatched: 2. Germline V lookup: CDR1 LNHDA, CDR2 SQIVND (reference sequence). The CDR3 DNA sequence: TGTGCCAGTAGTATGGGACAGGGGTTAGATACGCAGTATTTT. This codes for CASSMGQGLDTQYF.

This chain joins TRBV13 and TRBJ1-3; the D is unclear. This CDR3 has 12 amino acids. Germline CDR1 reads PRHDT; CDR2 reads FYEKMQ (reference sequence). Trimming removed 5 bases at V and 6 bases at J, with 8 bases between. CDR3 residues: CASSSAENTIYF. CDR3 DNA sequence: TGTGCCAGCAGCAGTGCAGAAAACACCATATATTTT.

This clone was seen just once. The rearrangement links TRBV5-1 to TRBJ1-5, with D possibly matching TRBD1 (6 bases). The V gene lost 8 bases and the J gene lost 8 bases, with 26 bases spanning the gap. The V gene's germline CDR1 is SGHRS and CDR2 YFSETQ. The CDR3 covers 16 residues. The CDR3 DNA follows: TGCGCCAGTAGCATGGGGGGGCAAGCCAACGGGGAGCCCCAGCATTTT. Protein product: CASSMGGQANGEPQHF.

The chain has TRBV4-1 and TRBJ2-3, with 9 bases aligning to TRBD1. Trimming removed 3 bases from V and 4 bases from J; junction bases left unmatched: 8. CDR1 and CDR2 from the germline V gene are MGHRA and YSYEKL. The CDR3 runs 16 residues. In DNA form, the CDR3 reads TGCGCCAGCAGCCAGTGGACAGGGGCGACCGCAGATACGCAGTATTTT. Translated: CASSQWTGATADTQYF.

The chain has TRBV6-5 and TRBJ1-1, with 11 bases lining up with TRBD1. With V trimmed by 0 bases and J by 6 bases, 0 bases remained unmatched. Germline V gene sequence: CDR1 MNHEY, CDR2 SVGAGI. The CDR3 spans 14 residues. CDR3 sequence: CASSYSGQGAEAFF. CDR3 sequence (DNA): TGTGCCAGCAGTTACTCGGGACAGGGGGCTGAAGCTTTCTTT.

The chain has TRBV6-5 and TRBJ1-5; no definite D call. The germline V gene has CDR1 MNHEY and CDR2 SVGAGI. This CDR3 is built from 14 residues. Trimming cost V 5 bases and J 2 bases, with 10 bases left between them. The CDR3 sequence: CASSEWAGNQPQHF. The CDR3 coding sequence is TGTGCCAGCAGTGAATGGGCTGGCAATCAGCCCCAGCATTTT.

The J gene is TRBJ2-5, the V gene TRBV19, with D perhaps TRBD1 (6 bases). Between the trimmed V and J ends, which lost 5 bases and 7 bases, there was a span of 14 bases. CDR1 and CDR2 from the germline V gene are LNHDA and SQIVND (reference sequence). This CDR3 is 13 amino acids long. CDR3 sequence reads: CASSPTGTGTQYF. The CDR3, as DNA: TGTGCCAGTAGTCCTACAGGGACGGGGACCCAGTACTTC.